This passage covers 8 T cell receptor beta chains from one sample sequenced in a study of beta chain features in type 1 diabetes. Expressed TCRB transcripts were sequenced because the isolated RNA had all been reverse transcribed beforehand. Measured with immunoSEQ multiplex PCR; TCRdb has only the in-frame clones, and not every one. The profile shows hundreds of thousands of clones, roughly 12% of them singletons. The source material was naive CD4+ T cells from blood. The receptor set was obtained from a man aged 18 to 35 in good health.

This clone was detected a few times. V gene TRBV7-3 combines with J gene TRBJ2-2, with a tentative D call TRBD1 (5 bases). The V and J ends lost 5 bases and 7 bases respectively, with 14 bases between them. Germline CDR1 reads SGHTA; CDR2 reads FQGTGA. The CDR3 covers 14 residues. CDR3 sequence reads: CASSPQGGRGELFF. CDR3 nucleotide sequence: TGTGCCAGCAGCCCCCAGGGTGGGCGCGGGGAGCTGTTTTTT. Complete variable domain (other parts from reference TRBV7-3 and TRBJ2-2): GAGVSQTPSNKVTEKGKYVELRCDPISGHTALYWYRQSLGQGPEFLIYFQGTGAADDSGLPNDRFFAVRPEGSVSTLKIQRTERGDSAVYLCASSPQGGRGELFFGEGSRLTVL.

V is TRBV4-1 and J is TRBJ1-5, with D perhaps matching TRBD1 (5 bases). The CDR3 loop spans 18 amino acids. Trimming removed 1 base from V and 4 bases from J, with 20 bases in between. Germline loops: CDR1 MGHRA, CDR2 YSYEKL. CDR3 coding DNA: TGCGCCAGCAGCCAAGGGCCCAGGGCAAAAAATCTTAATCAGCCCCAGCATTTT. Its protein is CASSQGPRAKNLNQPQHF.

The chain carries TRBV23-1 and TRBJ1-2; 8 nucleotides match TRBD1. Being an ORF, TRBV23-1 has a function that is uncertain. The V and J ends lost 4 bases and 11 bases, in that order; junction bases with no gene match: 12. The CDR3 has 14 residues. The CDR3 loop is CASSPMAGQGGYTF. CDR3 DNA: TGCGCCAGCAGTCCAATGGCTGGACAGGGTGGGTACACCTTC.

The gene calls are TRBV5-6 and TRBJ2-1; 8 nucleotides align to TRBD1. Germline values: CDR1 SGHDT, CDR2 YYEEEE. The CDR3 totals 16 residues. J was trimmed by 3 bases and V by 4 bases; bases with no gene match: 9. CDR3 nucleotide sequence: TGTGCCAGCAGCCCCCAGGCAGGGGGCTTCTACAATGAGCAGTTCTTC. The encoded protein is CASSPQAGGFYNEQFF.

In its sample, this clone was seen a few times. The CDR3 DNA reads TGTGCCAGCGCGGGACAGACCGGTTACAATGAGCAGTTCTTC. Its translation: CASAGQTGYNEQFF. The chain uses TRBV6-5 and TRBJ2-1, with D maybe TRBD1 (7 bases). The CDR3 has 14 amino acids. V lost 8 bases, J lost 4 bases, and 15 bases lay in between. CDR1 and CDR2 (germline): MNHEY, SVGAGI.

This clone was recorded a few times. J is TRBJ1-3 and V is TRBV5-1; D may be TRBD1 (5 bases). The V gene lost 7 bases and the J gene lost 0 bases, with 20 bases spanning the gap. The CDR3 is 17 residues long. The germline gives CDR1 SGHRS, CDR2 YFSETQ. The DNA of the CDR3 is TGCGCCAGCGCCAGCAGCTTGGAGGGGAGCTCTGGAAACACCATATATTTT. Protein sequence: CASASSLEGSSGNTIYF.

The chain links TRBV30 to TRBJ1-4; TRBD1 is a possible D gene (5 bases). V was pared by 5 bases and J by 6 bases, with 10 bases between. The CDR3 spans 12 residues. Germline V CDR1 and CDR2: GTSNPN, SVGIG (reference sequence). CDR3 region: CAWGRGDEKLFF. In DNA form, the CDR3 reads TGTGCCTGGGGCCGGGGGGATGAAAAACTGTTTTTT.

The chain combines TRBV4-2 with TRBJ1-4, with 7 bases that match TRBD1. The CDR3 runs to 16 residues. V lost 4 bases, J lost 5 bases, and 10 bases stayed unmatched. From germline, CDR1 is LGHNA and CDR2 YNFKEQ. The CDR3 region is CASSPGDREENEKLFF. The CDR3 DNA is TGTGCCAGCAGCCCCGGGGACAGAGAGGAAAATGAAAAACTGTTTTTT.